This T cell receptor (beta chain) is from a study of cytomegalovirus exposure and HLA in healthy donors. General study findings and limits: According to an earlier analysis, most TCR beta V segments yielded productive rearrangements about 87% or about 30% of the time.

CDR3 size: 14 residues. V gave up 6 bases and J gave up 0 bases, with 11 bases separating them. Germline V gene lookup returns CDR1 MNHNS and CDR2 SASEGT. This clone has a handful of counts. The antigen remains unidentified. Vbeta (60) and Jbeta (13) primers were used in the PCR. Authors' methods: As a later analysis found, there were 60 million to 90 million unique TCR beta chains, of which roughly 11 million were shared. Data came from immunoSEQ multiplex PCR; TCRdb stores just in-frame clones and leaves some out. V, J and clone size are those of that table, while D and trimming were read from the DNA. This sample has over 65,000 clones, with roughly 69% found just once.

The chain recombines TRBV6-1 with TRBJ1-2, with unresolved D. The sequence was collected from a woman between 45 and 65 years old in good health and CMV-seropositive. The material sequenced was PBMCs. This chain's CDR3 is CASSPGSTNYGYTF. The CDR3 DNA reads TGTGCCAGCAGCCCAGGCAGTACTAACTATGGCTACACCTTC.